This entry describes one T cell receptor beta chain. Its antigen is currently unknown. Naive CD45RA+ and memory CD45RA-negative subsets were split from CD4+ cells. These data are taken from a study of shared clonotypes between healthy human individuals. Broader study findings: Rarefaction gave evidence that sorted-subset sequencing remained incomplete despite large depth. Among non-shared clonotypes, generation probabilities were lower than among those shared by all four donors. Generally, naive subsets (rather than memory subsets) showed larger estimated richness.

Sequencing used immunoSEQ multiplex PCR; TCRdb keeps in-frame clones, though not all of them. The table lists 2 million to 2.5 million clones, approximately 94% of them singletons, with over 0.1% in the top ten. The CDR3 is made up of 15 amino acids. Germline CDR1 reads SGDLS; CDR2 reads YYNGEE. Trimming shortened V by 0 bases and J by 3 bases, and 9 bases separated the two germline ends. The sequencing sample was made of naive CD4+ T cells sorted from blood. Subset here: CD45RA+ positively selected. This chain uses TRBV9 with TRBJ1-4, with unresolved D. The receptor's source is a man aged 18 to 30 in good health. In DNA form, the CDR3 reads TGTGCCAGCAGCGTAGGCAGAAGCCCTAATGAAAAACTGTTTTTT. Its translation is CASSVGRSPNEKLFF. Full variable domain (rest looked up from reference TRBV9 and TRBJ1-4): DSGVTQTPKHLITATGQRVTLRCSPRSGDLSVYWYQQSLDQGLQFLIQYYNGEERAKGNILERFSAQQFPDLHSELNLSSLELGDSALYFCASSVGRSPNEKLFFGSGTQLSVL.